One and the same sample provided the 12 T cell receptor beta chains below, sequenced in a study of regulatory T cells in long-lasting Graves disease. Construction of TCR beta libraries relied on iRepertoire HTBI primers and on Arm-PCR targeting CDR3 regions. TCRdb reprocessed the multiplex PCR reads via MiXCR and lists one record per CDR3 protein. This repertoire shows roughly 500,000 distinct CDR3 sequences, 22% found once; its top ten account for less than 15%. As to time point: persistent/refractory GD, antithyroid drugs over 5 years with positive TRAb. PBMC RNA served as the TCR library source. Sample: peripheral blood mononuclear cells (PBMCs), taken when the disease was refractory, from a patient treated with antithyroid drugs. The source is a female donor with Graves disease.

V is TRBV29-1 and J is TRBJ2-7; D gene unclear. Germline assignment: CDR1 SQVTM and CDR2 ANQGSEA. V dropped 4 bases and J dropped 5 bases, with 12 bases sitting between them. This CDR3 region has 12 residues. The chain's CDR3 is CSVAQVINEQYF. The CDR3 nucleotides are TGCAGCGTTGCTCAGGTGATAAACGAGCAGTACTTC.

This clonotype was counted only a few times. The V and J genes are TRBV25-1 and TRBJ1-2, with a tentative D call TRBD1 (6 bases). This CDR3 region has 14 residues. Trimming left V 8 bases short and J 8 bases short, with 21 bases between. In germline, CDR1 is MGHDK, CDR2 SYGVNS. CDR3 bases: TGTGCCAGCCTGGAAGGGGGACGGAGGGTGGGCTACACCTTC. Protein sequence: CASLEGGRRVGYTF.

CDR3: CASRSTGASGANVLTF. In nucleotides, the CDR3 is TGTGCCAGCAGGTCAACAGGGGCCTCTGGGGCCAACGTCCTGACTTTC. The chain uses TRBV6-4 and TRBJ2-6; 7 positions match TRBD1. V shed 6 bases, J shed 0 bases, and the junction held 5 bases outside the gene matches. This CDR3 is 16 amino acids long. The germline V gene encodes CDR1 MRHNA and CDR2 SNTAGT.

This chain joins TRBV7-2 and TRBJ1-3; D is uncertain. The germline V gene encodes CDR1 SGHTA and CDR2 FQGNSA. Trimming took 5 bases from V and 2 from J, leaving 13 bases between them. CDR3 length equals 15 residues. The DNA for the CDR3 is TGTGCCAGCAGCCCGGACCGTAGCCCTGGAAACACCATATATTTT. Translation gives CASSPDRSPGNTIYF.

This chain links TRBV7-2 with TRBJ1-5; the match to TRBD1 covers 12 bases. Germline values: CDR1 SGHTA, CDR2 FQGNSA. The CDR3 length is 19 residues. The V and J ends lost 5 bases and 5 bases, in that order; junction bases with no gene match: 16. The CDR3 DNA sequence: TGTGCCAGCAGCCCCCAAACCCGGGACAGGGGGCCTCTCCATCAGCCCCAGCATTTT. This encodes CASSPQTRDRGPLHQPQHF. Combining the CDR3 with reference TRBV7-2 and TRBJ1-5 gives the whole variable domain GAGVSQSPSNKVTEKGKDVELRCDPISGHTALYWYRQSLGQGLEFLIYFQGNSAPDKSGLPSDRFSAERTGGSVSTLTIQRTQQEDSAVYLCASSPQTRDRGPLHQPQHFGDGTRLSIL.

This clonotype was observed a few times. The DNA for the CDR3 is TGTGCCAGTAGTAATCAGGGGAGGGGATCCTACGAGCAGTACTTC. It specifies CASSNQGRGSYEQYF. The chain has TRBV19 and TRBJ2-7, with a tentative D call TRBD2 (7 bases). V lost 4 bases, J lost 1 base, and 14 bases lay in between. CDR3 length: 15 residues. CDR1 and CDR2 (germline): LNHDA, SQIVND (reference sequence).

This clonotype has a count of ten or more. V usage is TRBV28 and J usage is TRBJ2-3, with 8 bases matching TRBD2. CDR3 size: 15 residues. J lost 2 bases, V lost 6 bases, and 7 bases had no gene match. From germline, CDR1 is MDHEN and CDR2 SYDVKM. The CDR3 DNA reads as TGTGCCAGCAGCCAGCGGGGGATTAACACAGATACGCAGTATTTT. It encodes CASSQRGINTDTQYF.

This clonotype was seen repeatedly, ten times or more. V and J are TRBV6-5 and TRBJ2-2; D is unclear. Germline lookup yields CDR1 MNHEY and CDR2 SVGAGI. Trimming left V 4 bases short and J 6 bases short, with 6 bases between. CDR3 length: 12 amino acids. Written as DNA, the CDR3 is TGTGCCAGCAGTTCCGGTGCCGGGGAGCTGTTTTTT. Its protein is CASSSGAGELFF.

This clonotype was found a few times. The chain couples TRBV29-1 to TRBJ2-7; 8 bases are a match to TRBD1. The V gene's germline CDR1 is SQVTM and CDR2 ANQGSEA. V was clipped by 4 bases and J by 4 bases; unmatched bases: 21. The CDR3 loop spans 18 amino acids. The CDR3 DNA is TGCAGCGTTGGAGATCCTTCCACGGACAGGGAGAAATCGTACGAGCAGTACTTC. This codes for CSVGDPSTDREKSYEQYF.

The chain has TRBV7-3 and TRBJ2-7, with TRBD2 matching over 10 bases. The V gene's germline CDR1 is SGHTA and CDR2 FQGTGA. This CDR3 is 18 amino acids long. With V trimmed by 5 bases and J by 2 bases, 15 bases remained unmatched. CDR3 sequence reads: CASSGGWASGSGAYEQYF. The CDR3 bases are TGTGCCAGCAGCGGCGGTTGGGCTAGCGGGAGCGGGGCCTACGAGCAGTACTTC.

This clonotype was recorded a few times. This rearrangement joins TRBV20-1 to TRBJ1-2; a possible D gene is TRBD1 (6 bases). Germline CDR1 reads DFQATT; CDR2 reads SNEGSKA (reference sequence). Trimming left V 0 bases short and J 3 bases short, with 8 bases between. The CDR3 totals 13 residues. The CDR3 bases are TGCAGTGCTAGAGATCCAGGGGACTATGGCTACACCTTC. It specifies CSARDPGDYGYTF.

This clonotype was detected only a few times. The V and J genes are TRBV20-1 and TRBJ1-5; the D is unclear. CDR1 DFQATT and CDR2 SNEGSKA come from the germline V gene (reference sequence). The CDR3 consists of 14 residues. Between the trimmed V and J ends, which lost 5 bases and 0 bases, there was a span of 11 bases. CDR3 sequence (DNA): TGCAGTGCTGCTGACGGGTATAGCAATCAGCCCCAGCATTTT. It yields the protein CSAADGYSNQPQHF.